These 31 T cell receptor beta chains share one sample of origin, sequenced in a study of blood T cell repertoires in COVID-19. Sequencing was performed with immunoSEQ multiplex PCR; in TCRdb, only in-frame clones are kept and a portion is missing. This sample has approximately 240,000 clones, with 70% to 85% found just once. The sample was peripheral blood. These receptor sequences come from a woman of 80 years or more with active or convalescent COVID-19.

The rearrangement links TRBV5-1 to TRBJ1-5, with 8 bases aligning to TRBD1. This CDR3 region has 15 residues. Trimming took 0 bases from V and 6 from J; bases not matched to a gene: 5. Germline-derived CDR1 and CDR2 are SGHRS and YFSETQ. Here the CDR3 DNA reads TGCGCCAGCAGCTTGGCTCCAGGGGGCGGTCAGCCCCAGCATTTT. The encoded protein is CASSLAPGGGQPQHF.

The chain recombines TRBV24-1 with TRBJ2-5, with 7 bases that match TRBD1. From germline, CDR1 is KGHDR and CDR2 SFDVKD. This CDR3 has 16 residues. V was pared by 3 bases and J by 5 bases, with 11 bases of the junction left unmatched. Here the CDR3 reads CATSDLLETGTETQYF. As DNA, the CDR3 is TGTGCCACCAGTGATCTTCTGGAGACAGGGACGGAGACCCAGTACTTC.

The chain recombines TRBV9 with TRBJ2-1; TRBD2 matches 11 bases. Germline CDR1 reads SGDLS; CDR2 reads YYNGEE. V lost 3 bases and J lost 7; bases outside the gene matches: 9. This CDR3 comprises 16 residues. CDR3 nucleotide sequence: TGTGCCAGCAGCGCCATAGCGGGAGGGGTAGGTAATGAGCAGTTCTTC. Protein sequence: CASSAIAGGVGNEQFF.

The rearrangement joins TRBV14 to TRBJ2-1; possibly TRBD2 for D (5 bases). Trimming left V 1 base short and J 4 bases short, with 14 bases between. Germline-derived CDR1 and CDR2 are SGHDN and FVKESK. This CDR3 spans 16 amino acids. CDR3 in DNA: TGTGCCAGCAGCCAAGTCCCCCTAAGAGGGTACAATGAGCAGTTCTTC. Its protein is CASSQVPLRGYNEQFF.

This clone has a single count. This sequence joins TRBV30 and TRBJ1-1; no clear D gene. The CDR3 runs to 13 residues. CDR1 is GTSNPN, CDR2 SVGIG, per germline (reference sequence). V was clipped by 2 bases and J by 3 bases, with 10 bases between them. The CDR3 DNA reads as TGTGCCTGGAGTCGGCAGCGGGACACTGAAGCTTTCTTT. Translated, it gives CAWSRQRDTEAFF.

This clone was found a few times. J is TRBJ1-2 and V is TRBV28, with a tentative D call TRBD1 (5 bases). The germline V gene has CDR1 MDHEN and CDR2 SYDVKM. This CDR3 is 15 amino acids long. Here the CDR3 reads CALRGGELANYGYTF. The CDR3 DNA sequence: TGTGCTCTAAGGGGCGGGGAGTTAGCTAACTATGGCTACACCTTC.

This chain connects TRBV2 to TRBJ2-1, with 9 bases identical to TRBD1. Germline assignment: CDR1 SNHLY and CDR2 FYNNEI. V dropped 7 bases and J dropped 8; count of bases not matched to a gene: 15. CDR3 size: 16 residues. CDR3 nucleotides: TGTGCCAGCAAAAAGGACCCGGGACAGGGAATCTATGAGCAGTTCTTC. It encodes CASKKDPGQGIYEQFF.

The CDR3, as DNA: TGTGCCAGCAGTGAAATACTACCGGGACAGGGGGCCGCCAAAAACATTCAGTACTTC. It codes for CASSEILPGQGAAKNIQYF. The gene calls are TRBV6-1 and TRBJ2-4; TRBD1 aligns across 12 bases. V lost 2 bases, J lost 1 base, and 9 bases stayed unmatched. Germline CDR1 is MNHNS and CDR2 is SASEGT. CDR3 length equals 19 residues.

In this sample, this clone turned up a few times. This sequence joins TRBV10-1 and TRBJ2-2; 9 nucleotides align to TRBD1. Unmatched junction bases numbered 0, after V lost 4 bases and J lost 3 bases. Germline CDR1 and CDR2: WNHNN and SYGVQD (reference sequence). This CDR3 contains 14 residues. The CDR3 sequence is CASSGTGDTGELFF. CDR3 nucleotide sequence: TGCGCCAGCAGTGGGACAGGGGACACCGGGGAGCTGTTTTTT.

The chain is built from TRBV19 and TRBJ1-5; D may be TRBD1 (6 bases). The CDR3 sequence is 15 residues long. From germline, CDR1 is LNHDA and CDR2 SQIVND (reference sequence). The V gene lost 5 bases and the J gene lost 3 bases, with 14 bases spanning the gap. The CDR3 protein is CASSFLDSFNQPQHF. The CDR3 DNA reads as TGTGCCAGTAGTTTCCTGGACAGCTTCAATCAGCCCCAGCATTTT.

This clone was recorded a few times. The CDR3 loop is CASINPVDRGAFF. DNA for the CDR3: TGTGCCAGCATCAATCCCGTGGATCGAGGAGCTTTCTTT. The rearrangement uses TRBV28 and TRBJ1-1; D uncertain. Trimming stripped 7 bases from V and 10 bases from J, with 19 bases between. CDR3 length: 13 amino acids. Per the germline V gene, CDR1 is MDHEN and CDR2 is SYDVKM.

This clone was seen only a few times. The V call is TRBV27, the J call TRBJ1-6; 10 nucleotides agree with TRBD1. This CDR3 spans 18 amino acids. After removal of 2 bases from V and 6 bases from J, the junction contained 10 bases not matched to a gene. Germline V gene sequence: CDR1 MNHEY, CDR2 SMNVEV (reference sequence). Here the CDR3 DNA reads TGTGCCAGCAGTTTACTTACCCCGCGACAGGGGGCTAATTCACCCCTCCACTTT. It codes for CASSLLTPRQGANSPLHF.

This clone was seen a few times. The chain is built from TRBV2 and TRBJ1-4; the match to TRBD1 covers 9 bases. CDR1 is SNHLY, CDR2 FYNNEI, per germline. This CDR3 contains 12 residues. With V trimmed by 6 bases and J by 7 bases, 0 bases remained unmatched. The CDR3 bases are TGTGCCAGCAGGACAGGGGGTGAAAAACTGTTTTTT. This sequence encodes CASRTGGEKLFF.

The chain joins TRBV2 to TRBJ1-6, with unresolved D. V dropped 7 bases and J dropped 7 bases, with 14 bases sitting between them. This CDR3 is 14 amino acids long. Germline CDR1 is SNHLY and CDR2 is FYNNEI. As DNA, the CDR3 is TGTGCCAGCAAGAGGAGGGCCCAAAATTCACCCCTCCACTTT. Amino acids: CASKRRAQNSPLHF.

The chain uses TRBV15 and TRBJ2-1; 11 positions agree with TRBD1. V lost 4 bases to trimming and J lost 4 bases; unmatched junction nucleotides: 3. CDR3 length: 15 amino acids. The V gene's germline CDR1 is LNHNV and CDR2 YYDKDF (reference sequence). CDR3 protein: CATSIGQGAYNEQFF. CDR3 bases: TGTGCCACCAGCATTGGACAGGGGGCTTACAATGAGCAGTTCTTC.

The chain couples TRBV11-2 to TRBJ1-1; D gene unclear. The V and J ends lost 1 base and 4 bases respectively, with 4 bases between them. From germline, CDR1 is SGHAT and CDR2 FQNNGV. There are 12 residues in the CDR3. CDR3 sequence reads: CASSLVSTEAFF. CDR3 DNA: TGTGCCAGCAGCTTAGTGAGCACTGAAGCTTTCTTT.

As DNA, the CDR3 is TGTGCCAGCAGTTACGGCAGTGCGAACACTGAAGCTTTCTTT. This sequence encodes CASSYGSANTEAFF. The chain has TRBV6-5 and TRBJ1-1; D is undetermined. With 2 bases removed from V and 1 base from J, the gap between germline ends came to 8 bases. The length of the CDR3 is 14 residues. Germline-derived CDR1 and CDR2 are MNHEY and SVGAGI.

This clone was recorded only once. This chain joins TRBV28 and TRBJ1-1, with 7 bases matching TRBD1. The CDR3 runs 13 residues. V trimming: 6 bases; J trimming: 4 bases; junction bases outside the gene matches: 5. Germline V gives CDR1 MDHEN, CDR2 SYDVKM. This CDR3 is CASRDRVPTEAFF. The CDR3 region has the DNA TGTGCCAGCAGAGACAGGGTCCCCACTGAAGCTTTCTTT.

The J gene is TRBJ2-3, the V gene TRBV10-1; TRBD1 might be the D (6 bases). CDR3 length: 12 amino acids. The V gene's germline CDR1 is WNHNN and CDR2 SYGVQD (reference sequence). Trimming removed 3 bases at V and 11 bases at J, with 12 bases between. Here the CDR3 reads CASSEGVGGQYF. CDR3 DNA: TGCGCCAGCAGTGAAGGGGTAGGGGGGCAGTATTTT.

This clone was counted once. The J gene is TRBJ2-7, the V gene TRBV6-5; 10 bases line up with TRBD1. Germline V gene lookup returns CDR1 MNHEY and CDR2 SVGAGI. V was clipped by 8 bases and J by 3 bases; unmatched bases: 10. The CDR3 runs 15 residues. The CDR3: CASQRRDRGNYEQYF. In nucleotides, the CDR3 is TGTGCCAGCCAAAGAAGGGACAGGGGTAACTACGAGCAGTACTTC.

The rearrangement uses TRBV2 and TRBJ1-2, with D uncertain. Germline V gene lookup returns CDR1 SNHLY and CDR2 FYNNEI. V gave up 2 bases and J gave up 5 bases, with 9 bases separating them. CDR3 length: 13 amino acids. The CDR3 protein is CASSETIRYGYTF. DNA of the CDR3: TGTGCCAGCAGTGAAACTATCAGATATGGCTACACCTTC.

This clone has just a few counts. The gene calls are TRBV24-1 and TRBJ2-1; 9 nucleotides match TRBD1. V was pared by 1 base and J by 7 bases, with 4 bases of the junction left unmatched. CDR3 length: 15 amino acids. Germline loops: CDR1 KGHDR, CDR2 SFDVKD. The CDR3 loop reads CATSDLGQGTNEQFF. The DNA for the CDR3 is TGTGCCACCAGTGATTTAGGACAGGGGACTAATGAGCAGTTCTTC.

This clone was seen once. The chain recombines TRBV24-1 with TRBJ2-1; the D gene is possibly TRBD2 (5 bases). CDR1 is KGHDR and CDR2 is SFDVKD in the germline V gene. CDR3 size: 15 residues. Trimming took 3 bases from V and 4 from J, leaving 12 bases between them. The CDR3 loop reads CATSDSLRGYNEQFF. CDR3 sequence (DNA): TGTGCCACCAGTGATAGTCTCCGGGGTTACAATGAGCAGTTCTTC.

The chain couples TRBV6-5 to TRBJ1-1; 7 positions agree with TRBD1. Germline V gene data show CDR1 as MNHEY and CDR2 as SVGAGI. V gave up 5 bases and J gave up 8 bases; unmatched junction bases: 11. This CDR3 has 14 amino acids. The CDR3 DNA reads TGTGCCAGCAGTCTTCCCCCAGGGGGGCGGGAAGCTTTCTTT. This gives the protein CASSLPPGGREAFF.

This clone was picked up one time. The chain uses TRBV6-5 and TRBJ2-3, with 7 bases matching TRBD2. The CDR3 totals 16 residues. Per germline, CDR1 MNHEY and CDR2 SVGAGI. Trimming took 0 bases from V and 6 from J; bases not matched to a gene: 9. As DNA, the CDR3 is TGTGCCAGCAGTTACTCGAGCGGGGCGGTAGGGGATACGCAGTATTTT. It encodes CASSYSSGAVGDTQYF.

The chain combines TRBV30 with TRBJ1-1; D is undetermined. The CDR3 is made up of 13 amino acids. V lost 5 bases and J 0 bases, leaving 10 bases between the germline ends. Germline V CDR1 and CDR2: GTSNPN, SVGIG (reference sequence). CDR3 DNA sequence: TGTGCCTGGGGGCGGGCTATGAACACTGAAGCTTTCTTT. Translating gives CAWGRAMNTEAFF.

This chain connects TRBV6-6 to TRBJ2-3; 8 bases match TRBD2. V was clipped by 3 bases and J by 9 bases; unmatched bases: 11. The CDR3 has 15 residues. The V gene's germline CDR1 is MNHNY and CDR2 SVGAGI (reference sequence). The CDR3, as DNA: TGTGCCAGCAGTTATGAATCTGGAGCGGGGGAGACGCAGTATTTT. Translation gives CASSYESGAGETQYF.

The count of this clone is one. This chain joins TRBV27 and TRBJ2-7; 9 bases align to TRBD1. The germline gives CDR1 MNHEY, CDR2 SMNVEV (reference sequence). CDR3 length equals 15 residues. Trimming removed 0 bases from V and 2 bases from J; junction bases left unmatched: 2. The CDR3, as DNA: TGTGCCAGCAGTTTATCGAGGGACAGGGCCTACGAGCAGTACTTC. It translates to CASSLSRDRAYEQYF.

J is TRBJ2-1 and V is TRBV29-1; TRBD2 agrees at 7 bases. Trimming at V came to 8 bases and at J to 10 bases, leaving 20 bases not matched to a gene. From germline, CDR1 is SQVTM and CDR2 ANQGSEA. The length of the CDR3 is 15 residues. This CDR3 reads CSSSPLSSGGREQFF. The CDR3 nucleotides are TGCAGCTCCTCTCCGTTATCTAGCGGAGGGAGGGAGCAGTTCTTC.

V usage is TRBV2 and J usage is TRBJ2-3; D is possibly TRBD1 (5 bases). The germline V gene has CDR1 SNHLY and CDR2 FYNNEI. The CDR3 runs 14 residues. V lost 8 bases and J 4 bases, leaving 16 bases between the germline ends. The CDR3 sequence: CASGVGRAPDTQYF. The DNA for the CDR3 is TGTGCCAGCGGGGTGGGCAGGGCCCCAGATACGCAGTATTTT.

The chain links TRBV5-6 to TRBJ2-7; 7 positions match TRBD1. V gave up 2 bases and J gave up 3 bases; unmatched junction bases: 5. Per the germline V gene, CDR1 is SGHDT and CDR2 is YYEEEE. This CDR3 contains 14 residues. CDR3 sequence: CASSFQGTDYEQYF. In DNA form, the CDR3 reads TGTGCCAGCAGCTTCCAAGGGACAGACTACGAGCAGTACTTC. The full variable domain, rest sourced from reference TRBV5-6 and TRBJ2-7, is DAGVTQSPTHLIKTRGQQVTLRCSPKSGHDTVSWYQQALGQGPQFIFQYYEEEERQRGNFPDRFSGHQFPNYSSELNVNALLLGDSALYLCASSFQGTDYEQYFGPGTRLTVT.